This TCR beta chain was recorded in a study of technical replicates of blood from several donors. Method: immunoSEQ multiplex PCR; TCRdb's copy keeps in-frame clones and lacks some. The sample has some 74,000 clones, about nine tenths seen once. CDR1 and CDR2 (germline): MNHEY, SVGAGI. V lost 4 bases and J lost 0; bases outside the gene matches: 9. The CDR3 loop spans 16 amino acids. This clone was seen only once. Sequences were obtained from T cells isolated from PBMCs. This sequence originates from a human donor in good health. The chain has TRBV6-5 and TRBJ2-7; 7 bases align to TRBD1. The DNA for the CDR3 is TGTGCCAGCAGTTTCTTGGACAGGCGAGGCTCCTACGAGCAGTACTTC. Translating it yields CASSFLDRRGSYEQYF.